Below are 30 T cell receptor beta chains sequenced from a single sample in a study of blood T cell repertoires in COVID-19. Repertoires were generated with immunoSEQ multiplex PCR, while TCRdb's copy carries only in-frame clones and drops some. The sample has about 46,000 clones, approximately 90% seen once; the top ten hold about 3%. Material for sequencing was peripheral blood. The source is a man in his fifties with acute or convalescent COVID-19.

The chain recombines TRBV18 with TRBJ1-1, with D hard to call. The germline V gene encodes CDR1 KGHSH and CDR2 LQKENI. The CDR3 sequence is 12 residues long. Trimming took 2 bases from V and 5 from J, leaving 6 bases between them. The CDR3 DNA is TGTGCCAGCTCACCATCGCGGACTGAAGCTTTCTTT. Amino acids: CASSPSRTEAFF.

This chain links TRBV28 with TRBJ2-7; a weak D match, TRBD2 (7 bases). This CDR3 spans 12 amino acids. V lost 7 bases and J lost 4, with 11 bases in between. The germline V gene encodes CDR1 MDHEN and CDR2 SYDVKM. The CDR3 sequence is CASMGGPYEQYF. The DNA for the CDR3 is TGTGCCAGCATGGGGGGGCCTTACGAGCAGTACTTC.

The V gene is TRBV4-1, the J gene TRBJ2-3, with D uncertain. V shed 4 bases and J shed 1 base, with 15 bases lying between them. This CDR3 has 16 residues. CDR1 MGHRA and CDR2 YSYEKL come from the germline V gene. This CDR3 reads CASSPSSGWGTDTQYF. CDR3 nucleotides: TGCGCCAGCAGCCCGAGTTCCGGGTGGGGCACAGATACGCAGTATTTT.

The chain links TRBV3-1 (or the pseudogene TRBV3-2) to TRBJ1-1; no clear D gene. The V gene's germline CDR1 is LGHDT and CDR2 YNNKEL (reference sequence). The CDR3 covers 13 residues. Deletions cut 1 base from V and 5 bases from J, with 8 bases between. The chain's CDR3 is CASSQVPLTEAFF. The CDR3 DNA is TGTGCCAGCAGCCAAGTCCCCCTGACTGAAGCTTTCTTT.

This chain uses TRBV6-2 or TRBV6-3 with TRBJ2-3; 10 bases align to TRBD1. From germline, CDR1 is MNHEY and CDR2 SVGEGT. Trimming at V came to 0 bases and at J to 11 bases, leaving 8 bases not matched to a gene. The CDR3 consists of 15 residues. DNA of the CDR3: TGTGCCAGCAGTTACTCGGGACAGGGGTCGTGGGTGCAGTATTTT. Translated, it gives CASSYSGQGSWVQYF.

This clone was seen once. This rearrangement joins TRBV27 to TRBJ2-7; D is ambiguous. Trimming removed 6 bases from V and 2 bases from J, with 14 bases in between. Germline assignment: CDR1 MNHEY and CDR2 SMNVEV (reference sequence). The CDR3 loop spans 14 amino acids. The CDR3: CASRQSPPTYEQYF. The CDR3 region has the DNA TGTGCCAGCAGGCAGTCGCCCCCAACCTACGAGCAGTACTTC.

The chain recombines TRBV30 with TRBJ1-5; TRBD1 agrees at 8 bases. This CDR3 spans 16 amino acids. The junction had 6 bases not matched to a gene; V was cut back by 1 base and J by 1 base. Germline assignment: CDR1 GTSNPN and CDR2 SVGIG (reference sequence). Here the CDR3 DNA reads TGTGCCTGGAGTGATCGACAGGGGTCGAGCAATCAGCCCCAGCATTTT. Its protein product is CAWSDRQGSSNQPQHF.

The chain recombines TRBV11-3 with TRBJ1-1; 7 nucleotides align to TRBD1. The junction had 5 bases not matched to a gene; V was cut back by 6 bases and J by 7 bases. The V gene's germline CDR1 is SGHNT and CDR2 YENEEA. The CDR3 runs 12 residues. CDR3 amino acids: CASSDRVGEAFF. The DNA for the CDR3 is TGTGCCAGCAGTGACAGGGTGGGTGAAGCTTTCTTT.

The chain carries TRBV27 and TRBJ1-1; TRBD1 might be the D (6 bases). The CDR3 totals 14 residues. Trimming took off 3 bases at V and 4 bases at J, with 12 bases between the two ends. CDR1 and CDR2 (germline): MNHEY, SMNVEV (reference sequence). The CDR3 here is CASSLGGAITEAFF. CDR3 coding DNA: TGTGCCAGCAGTTTGGGGGGGGCGATCACTGAAGCTTTCTTT.

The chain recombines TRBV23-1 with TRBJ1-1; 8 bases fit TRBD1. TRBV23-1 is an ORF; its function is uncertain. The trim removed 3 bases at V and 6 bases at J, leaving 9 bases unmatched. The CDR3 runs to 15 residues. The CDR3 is CASSHKRTGSPEAFF. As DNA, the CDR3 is TGCGCCAGCAGTCATAAACGGACAGGGTCCCCTGAAGCTTTCTTT.

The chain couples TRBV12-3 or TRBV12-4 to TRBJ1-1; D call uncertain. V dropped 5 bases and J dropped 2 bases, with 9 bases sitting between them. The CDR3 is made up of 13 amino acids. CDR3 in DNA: TGTGCCAGCAGTCTCGGGAGTAACACTGAAGCTTTCTTT. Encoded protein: CASSLGSNTEAFF.

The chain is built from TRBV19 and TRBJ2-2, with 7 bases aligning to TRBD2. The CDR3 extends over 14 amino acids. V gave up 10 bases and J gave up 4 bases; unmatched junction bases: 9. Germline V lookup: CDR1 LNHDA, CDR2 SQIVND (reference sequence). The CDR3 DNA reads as TGTGCCACCAAAAAGGGAGGGAGCACCGGGGAGCTGTTTTTT. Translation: CATKKGGSTGELFF. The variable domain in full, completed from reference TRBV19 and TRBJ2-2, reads DGGITQSPKYLFRKEGQNVTLSCEQNLNHDAMYWYRQDPGQGLRLIYYSQIVNDFQKGDIAEGYSVSREKKESFPLTVTSAQKNPTAFYLCATKKGGSTGELFFGEGSRLTVL.

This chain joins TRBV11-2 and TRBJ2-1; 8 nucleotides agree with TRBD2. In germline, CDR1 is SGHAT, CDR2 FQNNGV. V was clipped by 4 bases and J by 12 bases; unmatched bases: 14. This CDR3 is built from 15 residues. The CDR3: CASSSQLPGLGRQFF. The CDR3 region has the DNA TGTGCCAGCAGCTCCCAACTCCCGGGACTAGGTCGGCAGTTCTTC.

The CDR3 nucleotides are TGTGCCAGCAGCCCTCGGGGGGGCTATAGGGATGAGCAGTTCTTC. Protein sequence: CASSPRGGYRDEQFF. This chain connects TRBV7-8 to TRBJ2-1; 8 bases fit TRBD2. Germline assignment: CDR1 SGHVS and CDR2 FQNEAQ. The CDR3 runs 15 residues. Trimming cost V 5 bases and J 8 bases; bases outside gene matches: 11. Looking up the rest from reference TRBV7-8 and TRBJ2-1 gives the full variable domain: GAGVSQSPRYKVAKRGQDVALRCDPISGHVSLFWYQQALGQGPEFLTYFQNEAQLDKSGLPSDRFFAERPEGSVSTLKIQRTQQEDSAVYLCASSPRGGYRDEQFFGPGTRLTVL.

Here the CDR3 DNA reads TGTGCCAGCAGCGGAGACAGGGCCCGTAGCATTCAGTACTTC. Translation gives CASSGDRARSIQYF. The chain joins TRBV6-5 to TRBJ2-4, with 7 bases that match TRBD1. This CDR3 is built from 14 residues. CDR1 and CDR2 (germline): MNHEY, SVGAGI. J was trimmed by 9 bases and V by 6 bases; bases with no gene match: 11.

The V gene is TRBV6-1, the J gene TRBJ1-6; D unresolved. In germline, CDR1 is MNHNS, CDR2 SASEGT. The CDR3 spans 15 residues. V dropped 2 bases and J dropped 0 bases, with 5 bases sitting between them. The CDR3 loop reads CASSEKSSYNSPLHF. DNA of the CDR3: TGTGCCAGCAGTGAAAAGAGCTCCTATAATTCACCCCTCCACTTT.

In DNA form, the CDR3 reads TGTGCCAGCAGTTTGTCATCAGGCTATGGCTACACCTTC. Translating it yields CASSLSSGYGYTF. The rearrangement joins TRBV2 to TRBJ1-2; D is undetermined. Trimming pared 5 bases from V and 4 bases from J, leaving 11 bases between. Germline CDR1 and CDR2: SNHLY and FYNNEI. CDR3 size: 13 residues. The full variable domain, its missing parts supplied by reference TRBV2 and TRBJ1-2, is EPEVTQTPSHQVTQMGQEVILRCVPISNHLYFYWYRQILGQKVEFLVSFYNNEISEKSEIFDDQFSVERPDGSNFTLKIRSTKLEDSAMYFCASSLSSGYGYTFGSGTRLTVV.

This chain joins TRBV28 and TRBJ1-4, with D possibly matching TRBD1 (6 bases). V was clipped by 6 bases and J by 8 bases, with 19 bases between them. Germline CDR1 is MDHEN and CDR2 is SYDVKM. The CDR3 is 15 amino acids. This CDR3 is CASRRRQGSMEKLFF. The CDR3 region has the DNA TGTGCCAGCAGACGACGTCAGGGGTCCATGGAAAAACTGTTTTTT.

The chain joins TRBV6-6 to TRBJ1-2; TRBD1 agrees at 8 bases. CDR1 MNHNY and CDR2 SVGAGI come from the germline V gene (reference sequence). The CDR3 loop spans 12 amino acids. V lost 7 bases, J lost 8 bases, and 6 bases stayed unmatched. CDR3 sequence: CASTQTGVGYTF. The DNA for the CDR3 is TGTGCCAGCACTCAGACAGGGGTCGGCTACACCTTC.

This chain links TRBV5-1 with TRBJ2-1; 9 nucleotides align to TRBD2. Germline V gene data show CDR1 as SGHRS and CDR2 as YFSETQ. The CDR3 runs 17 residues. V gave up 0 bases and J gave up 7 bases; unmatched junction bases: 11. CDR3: CASSLEPAGGAVNEQFF. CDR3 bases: TGCGCCAGCAGCTTGGAGCCAGCGGGGGGCGCGGTTAATGAGCAGTTCTTC.

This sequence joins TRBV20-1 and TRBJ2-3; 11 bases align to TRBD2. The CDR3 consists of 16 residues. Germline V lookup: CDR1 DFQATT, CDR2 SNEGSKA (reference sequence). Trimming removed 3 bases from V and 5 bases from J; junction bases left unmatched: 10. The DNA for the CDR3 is TGCAGTGCTAGTTTGGGGCTAGCGGGGGGAAGAGATACGCAGTATTTT. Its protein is CSASLGLAGGRDTQYF.

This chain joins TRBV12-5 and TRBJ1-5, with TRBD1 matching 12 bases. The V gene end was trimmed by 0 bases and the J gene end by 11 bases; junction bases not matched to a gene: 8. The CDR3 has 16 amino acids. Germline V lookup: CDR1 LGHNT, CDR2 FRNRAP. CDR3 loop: CASGLVLGTGGNAQHF. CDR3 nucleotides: TGTGCTAGTGGTTTGGTATTGGGGACAGGGGGCAACGCCCAGCATTTT.

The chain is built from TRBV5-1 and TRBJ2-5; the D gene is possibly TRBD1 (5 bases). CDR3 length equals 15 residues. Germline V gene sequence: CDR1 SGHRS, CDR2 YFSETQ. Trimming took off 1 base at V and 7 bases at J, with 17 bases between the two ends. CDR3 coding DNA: TGCGCCAGCAGCTTGAATCGGCAGGGTCTTGGGACCCAGTACTTC. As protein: CASSLNRQGLGTQYF. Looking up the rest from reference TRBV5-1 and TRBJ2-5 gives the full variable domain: KAGVTQTPRYLIKTRGQQVTLSCSPISGHRSVSWYQQTPGQGLQFLFEYFSETQRNKGNFPGRFSGRQFSNSRSEMNVSTLELGDSALYLCASSLNRQGLGTQYFGPGTRLLVL.

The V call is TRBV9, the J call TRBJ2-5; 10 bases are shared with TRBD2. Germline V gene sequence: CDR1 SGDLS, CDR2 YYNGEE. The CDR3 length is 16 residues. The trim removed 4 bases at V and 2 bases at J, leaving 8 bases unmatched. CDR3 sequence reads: CASSRLAGGHQETQYF. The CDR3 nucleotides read TGTGCCAGCAGCCGTTTAGCGGGGGGACATCAAGAGACCCAGTACTTC.

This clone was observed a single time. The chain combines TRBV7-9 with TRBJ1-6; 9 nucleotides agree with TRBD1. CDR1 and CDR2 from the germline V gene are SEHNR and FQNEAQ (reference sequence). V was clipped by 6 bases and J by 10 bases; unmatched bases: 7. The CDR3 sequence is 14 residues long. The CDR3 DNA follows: TGTGCCAGCAGGGCCCCGGGACAGGGATCACCCCTCCACTTT. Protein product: CASRAPGQGSPLHF.

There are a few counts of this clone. The CDR3 sequence is CASSLVGGNTYEQYF. The CDR3 region has the DNA TGTGCCAGCAGCTTGGTAGGGGGTAATACCTACGAGCAGTACTTC. The V gene is TRBV5-6, the J gene TRBJ2-7; possibly TRBD1 for D (6 bases). CDR1 is SGHDT and CDR2 is YYEEEE in the germline V gene. The length of the CDR3 is 15 residues. The V gene lost 0 bases and the J gene lost 2 bases, with 12 bases spanning the gap. The variable domain in full, completed from reference TRBV5-6 and TRBJ2-7, reads DAGVTQSPTHLIKTRGQQVTLRCSPKSGHDTVSWYQQALGQGPQFIFQYYEEEERQRGNFPDRFSGHQFPNYSSELNVNALLLGDSALYLCASSLVGGNTYEQYFGPGTRLTVT.

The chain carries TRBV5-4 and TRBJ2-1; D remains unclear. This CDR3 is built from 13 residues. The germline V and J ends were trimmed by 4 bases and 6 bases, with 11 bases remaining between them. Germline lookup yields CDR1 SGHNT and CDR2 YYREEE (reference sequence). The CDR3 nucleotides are TGTGCCAGCAGCCCTGTAACGGGCAATGAGCAGTTCTTC. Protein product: CASSPVTGNEQFF.

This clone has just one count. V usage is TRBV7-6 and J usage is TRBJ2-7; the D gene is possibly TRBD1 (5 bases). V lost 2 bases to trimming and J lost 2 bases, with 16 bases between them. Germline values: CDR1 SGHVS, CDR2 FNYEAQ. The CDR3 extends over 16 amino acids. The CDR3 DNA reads TGTGCCAGCAGCTTACACGCTGACTCAGGGCCCTACGAGCAGTACTTC. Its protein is CASSLHADSGPYEQYF.

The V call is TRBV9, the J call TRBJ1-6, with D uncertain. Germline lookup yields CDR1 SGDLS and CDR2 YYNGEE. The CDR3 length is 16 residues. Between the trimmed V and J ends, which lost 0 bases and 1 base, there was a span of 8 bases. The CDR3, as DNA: TGTGCCAGCAGCGTAGGGGAGGGATCCTATAATTCACCCCTCCACTTT. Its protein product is CASSVGEGSYNSPLHF.

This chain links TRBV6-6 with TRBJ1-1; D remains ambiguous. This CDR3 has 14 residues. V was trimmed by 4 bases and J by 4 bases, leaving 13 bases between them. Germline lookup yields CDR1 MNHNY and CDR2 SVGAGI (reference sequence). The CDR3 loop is CASSSLERFTEAFF. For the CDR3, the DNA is TGTGCCAGCAGTTCTTTGGAGAGATTCACTGAAGCTTTCTTT.